The T cell receptor (beta chain) under discussion was sequenced for a study of cytomegalovirus exposure and HLA in healthy donors. Here immunoSEQ multiplex PCR was the method, and the copy in TCRdb shows in-frame clones only, minus some. The sample records just over 80,000 clones, approximately 96% being singletons. Sequencing was performed on PBMCs. This clonotype was obtained from a woman in her late teens or twenties in good health and CMV-seronegative.

CDR3 region: CASSQFGVSGAKNIQYF. The DNA of the CDR3 is TGCGCCAGCAGCCAATTCGGAGTGTCTGGGGCCAAAAACATTCAGTACTTC. This rearrangement joins TRBV4-1 to TRBJ2-4; D ambiguous. Trimming shortened V by 2 bases and J by 1 base, and 15 bases separated the two germline ends. Looked up from germline, CDR1 is MGHRA and CDR2 is YSYEKL. There are 17 residues in the CDR3.